A single sample gave rise to the 23 T cell receptor beta chains below, sequenced in a study of breast tumors, draining lymph nodes, adjacent tissues. TCRdb analysed the multiplex PCR reads with MiXCR anew, one entry per CDR3 protein. This sample has 50,000 to 75,000 distinct CDR3 sequences, with less than 60% found just once. The sample comprised breast tumor tissue. The receptors were gathered from a female donor with breast cancer. Some clones in this sample may be carry-over from other donors' samples.

As concerns this clonotype: One junction end disagrees with the germline gene, perhaps due to a read error. The J gene is TRBJ1-2, the V gene TRBV20-1; D gene ambiguous. Germline assignment: CDR1 DFQATT and CDR2 SNEGSKA (reference sequence). The CDR3 has 13 amino acids. DNA of the CDR3: TGCAGTGCTAGAGACGGCGGCCTCTATGCCTACACCTTC. This gives the protein CSARDGGLYAYTF.

The V gene is TRBV20-1, the J gene TRBJ1-2, with 7 bases fitting TRBD1. This CDR3 is built from 12 residues. In germline, CDR1 is DFQATT, CDR2 SNEGSKA (reference sequence). V gave up 5 bases and J gave up 2 bases; unmatched junction bases: 2. The CDR3 spells CSAADRNYGYTF. Written as DNA, the CDR3 is TGCAGTGCTGCGGACAGGAACTATGGCTACACCTTC.

This clonotype showed up many times. The chain recombines TRBV15 with TRBJ2-1; TRBD1 agrees at 8 bases. V trimming: 1 base; J trimming: 2 bases; junction bases outside the gene matches: 1. CDR1 and CDR2 (germline): LNHNV, YYDKDF (reference sequence). The CDR3 runs to 15 residues. Here the CDR3 reads CATSRGTGPYNEQFF. CDR3 DNA: TGTGCCACCAGCAGAGGGACAGGGCCCTACAATGAGCAGTTCTTC.

This clonotype was seen many times. The V gene is TRBV7-2, the J gene TRBJ2-7; D not resolved. Germline CDR1 reads SGHTA; CDR2 reads FQGNSA. The V end was cut by 4 bases, the J end by 0 bases, with 10 bases between. CDR3 size: 14 residues. CDR3: CASSSTSYSYEQYF. CDR3 DNA: TGTGCCAGCAGCTCGACCTCCTACTCCTACGAGCAGTACTTC.

The chain links TRBV20-1 to TRBJ1-3; D not resolved. CDR3 length equals 13 residues. Trimming left V 6 bases short and J 0 bases short, with 9 bases between. Per the germline V gene, CDR1 is DFQATT and CDR2 is SNEGSKA (reference sequence). CDR3 bases: TGCAGTGCCCCTGGGAACTCTGGAAACACCATATATTTT. The encoded protein is CSAPGNSGNTIYF.

The V call is TRBV2, the J call TRBJ2-5, with D possibly TRBD2 on 7 matching bases. The CDR3 has 13 amino acids. Trimming shortened V by 10 bases and J by 3 bases, and 15 bases separated the two germline ends. Germline loops: CDR1 SNHLY, CDR2 FYNNEI. CDR3: CATGEGGKETQYF. As DNA, the CDR3 is TGTGCCACCGGGGAGGGGGGGAAAGAGACCCAGTACTTC.

A note on this clonotype: Here the CDR3 omits its conserved ending phenylalanine or tryptophan, so a read error is the likely source. This chain connects TRBV30 to TRBJ1-2, with TRBD1 matching over 10 bases. CDR3 length: 15 amino acids. Per the germline V gene, CDR1 is GTSNPN and CDR2 is SVGIG (reference sequence). The J segment lost 7 bases and the V segment lost 2 bases, leaving 10 bases of the junction unmatched. CDR3: CAWSFGTGVRCGYTL. DNA of the CDR3: TGTGCCTGGAGTTTTGGGACAGGGGTTAGGTGTGGCTACACCCTC.

In this sample, this clonotype turned up many times. CDR3 region: CASSPVSSSSSYEQYF. As DNA, the CDR3 is TGTGCCAGCAGTCCTGTTAGTAGCTCAAGCTCCTACGAGCAGTACTTC. The rearrangement links TRBV6-6 to TRBJ2-7; D gene unclear. CDR3 length equals 16 residues. The germline V gene has CDR1 MNHNY and CDR2 SVGAGI (reference sequence). V dropped 5 bases and J dropped 0 bases, with 17 bases sitting between them.

The chain carries TRBV11-2 and TRBJ1-1, with TRBD1 as a possible D gene (5 bases). V was clipped by 1 base and J by 4 bases, with 10 bases between them. The CDR3 is 14 residues long. Germline CDR1 and CDR2: SGHAT and FQNNGV. CDR3 in DNA: TGTGCCAGCAGCTTAGGGGGGATAGGCACTGAAGCTTTCTTT. Translation: CASSLGGIGTEAFF.

The table lists this clonotype with a count of one. This chain links TRBV7-2 with TRBJ2-6; D ambiguous. The CDR3 has 14 amino acids. Germline V gene data show CDR1 as SGHTA and CDR2 as FQGNSA. V was shortened by 2 bases and J by 3 bases, with 5 bases between the two germline ends. CDR3 nucleotide sequence: TGTGCCAGCAGCTTACCCCGTGGGGCCAACGTCCTGACTTTC. Its protein is CASSLPRGANVLTF.

In its sample, this clonotype was seen once. The V gene is TRBV25-1, the J gene TRBJ2-5; D is perhaps TRBD1 (6 bases). This CDR3 is built from 14 residues. Per germline, CDR1 MGHDK and CDR2 SYGVNS. Trimming took off 4 bases at V and 0 bases at J, with 9 bases between the two ends. CDR3 bases: TGTGCCAGCAGTGTTCGGACAGACCAAGAGACCCAGTACTTC. This codes for CASSVRTDQETQYF.

Comments on this clonotype: A much larger clone is a single base away; this may be a read error. The CDR3 ends on some other residue instead of the conserved phenylalanine or tryptophan, so this is likely a read error. The chain combines TRBV19 with TRBJ2-6, with 7 bases matching TRBD2. Germline CDR1 LNHDA, CDR2 SQIVND (reference sequence). The CDR3 runs to 16 residues. Germline trimming cut 3 bases from V and 4 bases from J; bases unmatched to any gene: 6. Here the CDR3 reads CASSIPRGTGANVLTS. In nucleotides, the CDR3 is TGTGCCAGTAGTATTCCGCGGGGGACCGGGGCCAACGTCCTGACTTCC.

The rearrangement links TRBV7-8 to TRBJ1-5; D perhaps matches TRBD1 (5 bases). Trimming left V 0 bases short and J 6 bases short, with 9 bases between. CDR1 is SGHVS and CDR2 is FQNEAQ in the germline V gene. The CDR3 is 14 residues long. The CDR3 is CASSLAGGSQPQHF. The CDR3 DNA reads as TGTGCCAGCAGCTTAGCCGGGGGGTCTCAGCCCCAGCATTTT.

This clonotype was observed many times. The chain carries TRBV6-2 or TRBV6-3 and TRBJ2-7; 7 nucleotides line up with TRBD2. This CDR3 has 13 residues. CDR1 is MNHEY, CDR2 SVGEGT, per germline. The ends lost 6 bases at V and 4 bases at J; junction bases unmatched: 6. The CDR3 is CASRWASGYEQYF. The CDR3 bases are TGTGCCAGCAGGTGGGCTAGCGGATACGAGCAGTACTTC.

The V and J genes are TRBV6-6 and TRBJ2-7, with D perhaps matching TRBD2 (5 bases). This CDR3 spans 14 amino acids. Germline CDR1 is MNHNY and CDR2 is SVGAGI (reference sequence). Trimming removed 0 bases at V and 2 bases at J, with 8 bases between. The CDR3 DNA sequence: TGTGCCAGCAGTTACTCCGGGGAAGCCTACGAGCAGTACTTC. Translated: CASSYSGEAYEQYF.

The chain recombines TRBV7-9 with TRBJ2-1; the D call may be TRBD1 or TRBD2 (5 bases each). Germline V CDR1 and CDR2: SEHNR, FQNEAQ (reference sequence). The CDR3 extends over 14 amino acids. The V and J ends lost 3 bases and 5 bases respectively, with 11 bases between them. For the CDR3, the DNA is TGTGCCAGCAGCTTCGCCGGGACCCACAATGAGCAGTTCTTC. Translated, it gives CASSFAGTHNEQFF. The variable domain in full, with the rest retrieved from reference TRBV7-9 and TRBJ2-1, is DTGVSQNPRHKITKRGQNVTFRCDPISEHNRLYWYRQTLGQGPEFLTYFQNEAQLEKSRLLSDRFSAERPKGSFSTLEIQRTEQGDSAMYLCASSFAGTHNEQFFGPGTRLTVL.

The chain carries TRBV7-9 and TRBJ2-6, with D perhaps TRBD2 (6 bases). This CDR3 is 19 amino acids long. CDR1 and CDR2 from the germline V gene are SEHNR and FQNEAQ (reference sequence). Deletions cut 1 base from V and 1 base from J, with 17 bases between. CDR3 region: CASSLDGGTGFSGANVLTF. The CDR3 DNA follows: TGTGCCAGCAGCTTAGATGGAGGGACGGGATTTTCTGGGGCCAACGTCCTGACTTTC.

This clonotype came up many times. The chain employs TRBV7-9 and TRBJ2-6; D unclear. The CDR3 loop spans 15 amino acids. Germline V gives CDR1 SEHNR, CDR2 FQNEAQ (reference sequence). V shed 4 bases and J shed 0 bases, with 7 bases lying between them. CDR3 sequence reads: CASSSGPSGANVLTF. Written as DNA, the CDR3 is TGTGCCAGCAGCTCGGGCCCCTCTGGGGCCAACGTCCTGACTTTC.

The rearrangement joins TRBV7-2 to TRBJ1-5; D is perhaps TRBD1 (5 bases). V gave up 7 bases and J gave up 2 bases, with 18 bases separating them. The germline CDR1 and CDR2 sequences are SGHTA and FQGNSA. The CDR3 spans 16 residues. The CDR3 DNA is TGTGCCAGCATCAAGAGGAGGGCGGGGGGCAATCAGCCCCAGCATTTT. This translates into CASIKRRAGGNQPQHF.

The sample holds many counts of this clonotype. The chain couples TRBV19 to TRBJ1-6, with D unclear. CDR3 size: 12 residues. Germline CDR1 reads LNHDA; CDR2 reads SQIVND (reference sequence). V was cut by 8 bases and J by 9 bases, with 11 bases left in between. Here the CDR3 DNA reads TGTGCCAGTTCAAGTAGTGGTTCACCCCTCCACTTT. Translating gives CASSSSGSPLHF.

Of note for this clonotype: Without the conserved terminal phenylalanine or tryptophan, this CDR3 likely stems from a read error. Because the CDR3's place on the DNA is in doubt, the DNA is left out and the CDR3 is given as listed by TCRdb. The V call is TRBV7-2, the J call TRBJ2-3; the table names TRBD1, a call not compared with the DNA. Both ends counted, the CDR3 spans 14 residues. Germline CDR1 SGHTA, CDR2 FQGNSA. CDR3: CASSRTNPGGVEYL.

This chain links TRBV19 with TRBJ1-5; D uncertain. V was clipped by 7 bases and J by 0 bases, with 16 bases between them. The germline CDR1 and CDR2 sequences are LNHDA and SQIVND (reference sequence). The CDR3 extends over 16 amino acids. DNA of the CDR3: TGTGCCAGTAATCGTGGTTGGGGTTATAGCAATCAGCCCCAGCATTTT. It translates to CASNRGWGYSNQPQHF.

This clonotype has at least ten counts. A read error is possible here, since a much larger clone lies one base away. This sequence joins TRBV5-8 and TRBJ2-3, with a weak D call TRBD2 (5 bases). V was trimmed by 3 bases and J by 2 bases, leaving 13 bases between them. This CDR3 is built from 15 residues. CDR1 and CDR2 from the germline V gene are SGHTS and YDEGEE. CDR3 in DNA: TGTGCCAGCAGCTCGGGGATAGGGTTCACAGATACGCAGTATTTT. It yields the protein CASSSGIGFTDTQYF. The variable domain in full, with the rest retrieved from reference TRBV5-8 and TRBJ2-3, is EAGVTQSPTHLIKTRGQQATLRCSPISGHTSVYWYQQALGLGLQFLLWYDEGEERNRGNFPPRFSGRQFPNYSSELNVNALELEDSALYLCASSSGIGFTDTQYFGPGTRLTVL.